The 5 T cell receptor beta chains in this list originate from one sample, sequenced in a study of blood T cells in healthy people across ages. A second PCR of roughly 6 to 12 cycles used a sample-barcoded 5' primer and a J-beta primer mix. TCRdb analysed the 5' RACE reads with MiXCR anew, one entry per CDR3 protein. The data show 550,000 to 750,000 distinct CDR3 sequences, 21% seen once. The source material was blood. Source of these receptors: a man between 70 and 80 years old in good health.

This clonotype was counted a few times. The CDR3 DNA reads TGTGCCAGCAGCTTCAGACAGGGGAACCAGAACTATGGCTACACCTTC. Translating it yields CASSFRQGNQNYGYTF. V gene TRBV14 combines with J gene TRBJ1-2; 8 nucleotides align to TRBD1. CDR3 length: 16 residues. The V gene end was trimmed by 5 bases and the J gene end by 2 bases; junction bases not matched to a gene: 10. CDR1 and CDR2 (germline): SGHDN, FVKESK. Drawing the rest from reference TRBV14 and TRBJ1-2, the complete variable domain is EAGVTQFPSHSVIEKGQTVTLRCDPISGHDNLYWYRRVMGKEIKFLLHFVKESKQDESGMPNNRFLAERTGGTYSTLKVQPAELEDSGVYFCASSFRQGNQNYGYTFGSGTRLTVV.

The gene calls are TRBV25-1 and TRBJ2-3; a weak D match, TRBD2 (5 bases). Between the trimmed V and J ends, which lost 5 bases and 5 bases, there was a span of 17 bases. This CDR3 has 15 amino acids. The germline gives CDR1 MGHDK, CDR2 SYGVNS. Here the CDR3 DNA reads TGTGCCAGCAGTTTGGGAGAGCCCCTCAGAGATACGCAGTATTTT. This encodes CASSLGEPLRDTQYF. Full variable domain (outside the CDR3, taken from reference TRBV25-1 and TRBJ2-3): EADIYQTPRYLVIGTGKKITLECSQTMGHDKMYWYQQDPGMELHLIHYSYGVNSTEKGDLSSESTVSRIRTEHFPLTLESARPSHTSQYLCASSLGEPLRDTQYFGPGTRLTVL.

Only a few counts were recorded for this clonotype. The rearrangement joins TRBV3-1 to TRBJ2-7; possible D gene TRBD1, 6 bases. The V end was cut by 1 base, the J end by 2 bases, with 9 bases between. The CDR3 sequence is 14 residues long. Germline CDR1 is LGHDT and CDR2 is YNNKEL (reference sequence). The CDR3 region has the DNA TGTGCCAGCAGCCAAGCACAGGGTACCTACGAGCAGTACTTC. Its translation is CASSQAQGTYEQYF.

The genes are TRBV5-1 and TRBJ2-5, with 13 bases lining up with TRBD2. This CDR3 has 16 amino acids. Germline trimming cut 0 bases from V and 3 bases from J; bases unmatched to any gene: 2. From germline, CDR1 is SGHRS and CDR2 YFSETQ. In DNA form, the CDR3 reads TGCGCCAGCAGCTTGGCGACTAGCGGGAGGAAAGAGACCCAGTACTTC. This sequence encodes CASSLATSGRKETQYF.

The chain has TRBV10-3 and TRBJ2-1; 8 nucleotides align to TRBD1. V shed 3 bases, J shed 1 base, and the junction held 2 bases outside the gene matches. Germline lookup yields CDR1 ENHRY and CDR2 SYGVKD. CDR3 size: 15 residues. CDR3 DNA sequence: TGTGCCATCAGTGAAGGACAGGGTTCCTACAATGAGCAGTTCTTC. The encoded protein is CAISEGQGSYNEQFF.